The 5 T cell receptor beta chains below all came from one sample that was sequenced in a study of cytomegalovirus exposure and HLA in healthy donors. The protocol was immunoSEQ multiplex PCR, while the TCRdb copy is restricted to in-frame clones and leaves out a portion. The sample lists some 160,000 clones; approximately 89% were seen once. Sequencing was carried out using PBMCs. These receptors were taken from a young man in good health and CMV-seronegative.

The chain carries TRBV27 and TRBJ2-3; possible D gene TRBD1, 5 bases. The CDR3 extends over 12 amino acids. CDR1 MNHEY and CDR2 SMNVEV come from the germline V gene (reference sequence). V was shortened by 6 bases and J by 4 bases, with 8 bases between the two germline ends. Written as DNA, the CDR3 is TGTGCCAGCAGCACAGGAGCAGATACGCAGTATTTT. It is translated as CASSTGADTQYF.

This chain uses TRBV25-1 with TRBJ1-2; D might be TRBD1 (5 bases). The V end was cut by 3 bases, the J end by 4 bases, with 15 bases between. CDR3 length: 15 amino acids. Germline-derived CDR1 and CDR2 are MGHDK and SYGVNS. CDR3 nucleotide sequence: TGTGCCAGCAGTGACACGGCCAGGGTACCCTATGGCTACACCTTC. Translation gives CASSDTARVPYGYTF.

This clone occurred once. The chain couples TRBV7-2 to TRBJ2-7; no clear D gene. Germline values: CDR1 SGHTA, CDR2 FQGNSA. CDR3 size: 12 residues. Trimming cost V 3 bases and J 3 bases, with 6 bases left between them. The CDR3 region is CASSFTGYEQYF. CDR3 DNA: TGTGCCAGCAGCTTTACGGGCTACGAGCAGTACTTC.

DNA of the CDR3: TGTGCCAGCCATAGGAGAAGTCGGGGCTACACCTTC. Amino acids: CASHRRSRGYTF. This chain joins TRBV9 and TRBJ1-2, with unresolved D. CDR1 is SGDLS, CDR2 YYNGEE, per germline. There are 12 residues in the CDR3. V shed 7 bases and J shed 8 bases, with 15 bases lying between them.

V gene TRBV6-1 combines with J gene TRBJ2-7; 8 bases are a match to TRBD1. V dropped 4 bases and J dropped 2; count of bases not matched to a gene: 7. Germline CDR1 reads MNHNS; CDR2 reads SASEGT. The CDR3 has 15 amino acids. The CDR3 region is CASSGRTGWTYEQYF. The CDR3 DNA reads as TGTGCCAGCAGTGGACGGACAGGGTGGACCTACGAGCAGTACTTC.